This T cell receptor (beta chain) was sequenced during a study of cytomegalovirus exposure and HLA in healthy donors. Study conclusions and caveats: Later on, an analysis showed TCR association rates differing by HLA locus, with DRB1 the most and HLA-C the fewest.

PCR primers comprised 60 Vbeta and 13 Jbeta primers. Method: immunoSEQ multiplex PCR; TCRdb's copy keeps in-frame clones and lacks some. The top ten hold about 0.66% of the sample, which has more than 140,000 clones, about 75% seen once. This clone appeared a few times. Its specificity is unknown. When sampled, the donors appeared nominally healthy, though they likely had unrecorded immune exposures. Sequencing input: PBMCs. The source of this sequence is a male donor in good health and CMV-seronegative.

The CDR3 nucleotides are TGTGCCAGCAGGTTGAGAGGTACAGGGAACTATGGCTACACCTTC. Amino acids: CASRLRGTGNYGYTF. The rearrangement joins TRBV5-8 to TRBJ1-2; D might be TRBD1 (6 bases). This CDR3 has 15 amino acids. V gave up 5 bases and J gave up 2 bases, with 16 bases separating them. The germline CDR1 and CDR2 sequences are SGHTS and YDEGEE.